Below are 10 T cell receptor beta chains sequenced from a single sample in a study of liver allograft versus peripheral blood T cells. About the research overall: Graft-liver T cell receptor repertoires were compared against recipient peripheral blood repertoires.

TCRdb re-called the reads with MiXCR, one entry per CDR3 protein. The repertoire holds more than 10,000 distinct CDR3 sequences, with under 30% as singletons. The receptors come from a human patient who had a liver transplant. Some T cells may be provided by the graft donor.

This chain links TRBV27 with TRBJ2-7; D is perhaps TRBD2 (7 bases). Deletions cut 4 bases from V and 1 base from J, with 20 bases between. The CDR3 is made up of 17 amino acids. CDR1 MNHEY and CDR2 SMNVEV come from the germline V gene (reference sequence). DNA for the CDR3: TGTGCCAGCAGTTCTCCGGCGGGGGCATCCTCGTCCTACGAGCAGTACTTC. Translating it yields CASSSPAGASSSYEQYF.

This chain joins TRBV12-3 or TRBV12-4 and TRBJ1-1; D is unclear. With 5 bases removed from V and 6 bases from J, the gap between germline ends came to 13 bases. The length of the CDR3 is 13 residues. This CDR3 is CASSLRLFAEAFF. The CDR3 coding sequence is TGTGCCAGCAGTCTCAGGTTATTCGCTGAAGCTTTCTTT.

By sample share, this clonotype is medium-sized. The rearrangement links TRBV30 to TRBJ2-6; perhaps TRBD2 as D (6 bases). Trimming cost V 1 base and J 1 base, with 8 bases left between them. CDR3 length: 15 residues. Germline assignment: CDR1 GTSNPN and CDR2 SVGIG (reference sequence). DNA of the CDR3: TGTGCCTGGAGTGGACGGGGGTCTGGGGCCAACGTCCTGACTTTC. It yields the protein CAWSGRGSGANVLTF. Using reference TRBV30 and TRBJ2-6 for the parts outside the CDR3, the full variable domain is SQTIHQWPATLVQPVGSPLSLECTVEGTSNPNLYWYRQAAGRGLQLLFYSVGIGQISSEVPQNLSASRPQDRQFILSSKKLLLSDSGFYLCAWSGRGSGANVLTFGAGSRLTVL.

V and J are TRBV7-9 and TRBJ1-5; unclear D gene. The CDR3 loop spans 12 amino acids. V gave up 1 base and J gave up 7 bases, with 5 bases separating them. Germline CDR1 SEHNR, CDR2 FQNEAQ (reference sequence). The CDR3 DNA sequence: TGTGCCAGCAGCTTAGATCAACAGCCCCAGCATTTT. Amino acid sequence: CASSLDQQPQHF.

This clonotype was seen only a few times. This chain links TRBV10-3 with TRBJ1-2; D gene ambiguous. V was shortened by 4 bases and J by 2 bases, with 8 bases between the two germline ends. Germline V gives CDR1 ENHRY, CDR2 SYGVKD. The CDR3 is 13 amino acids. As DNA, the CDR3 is TGTGCCATCAGTGCCGACCCGAACTATGGCTACACCTTC. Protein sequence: CAISADPNYGYTF.

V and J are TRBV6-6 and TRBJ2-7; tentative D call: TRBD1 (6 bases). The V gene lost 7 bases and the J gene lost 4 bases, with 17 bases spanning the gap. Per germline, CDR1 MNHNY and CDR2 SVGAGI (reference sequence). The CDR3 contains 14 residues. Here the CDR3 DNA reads TGTGCCAGCATGGGGGCCGGGACACCTTACGAGCAGTACTTC. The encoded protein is CASMGAGTPYEQYF.

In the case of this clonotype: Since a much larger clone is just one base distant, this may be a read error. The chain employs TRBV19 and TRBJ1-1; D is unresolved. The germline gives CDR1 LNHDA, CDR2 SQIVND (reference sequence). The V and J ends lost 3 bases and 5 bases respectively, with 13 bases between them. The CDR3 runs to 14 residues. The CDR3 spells CASSMGWGVTEAFF. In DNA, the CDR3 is TGTGCCAGTAGTATGGGCTGGGGAGTGACTGAAGCTTTCTTT.

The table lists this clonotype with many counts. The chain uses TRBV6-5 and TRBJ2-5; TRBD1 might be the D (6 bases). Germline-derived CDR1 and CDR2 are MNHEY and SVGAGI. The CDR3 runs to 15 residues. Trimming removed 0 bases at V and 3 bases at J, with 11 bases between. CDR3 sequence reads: CASSYSGTTKETQYF. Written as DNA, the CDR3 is TGTGCCAGCAGTTACTCAGGGACAACCAAAGAGACCCAGTACTTC.

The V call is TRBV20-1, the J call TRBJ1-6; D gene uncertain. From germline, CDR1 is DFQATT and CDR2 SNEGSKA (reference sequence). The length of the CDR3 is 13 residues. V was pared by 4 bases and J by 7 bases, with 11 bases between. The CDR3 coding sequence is TGCAGTGCTATTCCCGACGGGAATTCACCCCTCCACTTT. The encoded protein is CSAIPDGNSPLHF.

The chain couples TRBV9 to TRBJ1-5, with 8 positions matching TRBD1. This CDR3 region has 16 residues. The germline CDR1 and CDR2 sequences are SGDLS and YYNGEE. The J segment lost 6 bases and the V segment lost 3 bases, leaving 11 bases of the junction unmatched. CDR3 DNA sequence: TGTGCCAGCAGCGCCTGGGCAGGGGGCGCCGGTCAGCCCCAGCATTTT. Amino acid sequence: CASSAWAGGAGQPQHF.